Below, 6 T cell receptor beta chains from the same sample are listed, as sequenced in a study of read filtering for tumor transcriptome and immune sequencing. The library was built from approximately 400 ng RNA with molecular barcoded adaptors for alpha/delta and beta/gamma chains. TCRdb reprocessed the reads with MiXCR, giving one entry per CDR3 protein. The sample lists approximately 62,000 distinct CDR3 sequences, roughly 19% occurring once. Sequenced: a population of CD138-negative cells sorted from bone marrow. Receptor source: a donor at least 40 years old with multiple myeloma.

In its sample, this clonotype ranks as medium-sized. The gene calls are TRBV5-1 and TRBJ2-1; no clear D gene. Trimming took off 4 bases at V and 10 bases at J, with 18 bases between the two ends. The CDR3 length is 14 residues. Germline lookup yields CDR1 SGHRS and CDR2 YFSETQ. CDR3 in amino acids: CASSPYGPVGEQFF. CDR3 DNA: TGCGCCAGCAGCCCCTACGGCCCGGTAGGGGAGCAGTTCTTC.

With regard to this clonotype: Just one base apart from a much larger clone, this may be a read error. The chain is built from TRBV12-3 or TRBV12-4 and TRBJ2-2; 10 bases map to TRBD2. CDR3 length: 15 amino acids. V shed 8 bases, J shed 6 bases, and the junction held 9 bases outside the gene matches. This chain's CDR3 is CASRWSGGAAGELFF. In DNA, the CDR3 is TGTGCCAGCCGTTGGAGCGGGGGGGCCGCCGGGGAGCTGTTTTTT.

The chain uses TRBV7-8 and TRBJ2-2; 9 nucleotides align to TRBD2. J gave up 1 base and V 0 bases, and 3 bases lay outside the gene matches. The germline V gene has CDR1 SGHVS and CDR2 FQNEAQ. This CDR3 has 17 residues. CDR3 DNA: TGTGCCAGCAGCTTAGCCGGGACTAGCAGGAACACCGGGGAGCTGTTTTTT. Its protein product is CASSLAGTSRNTGELFF.

Comment on this clonotype: An end of the junction differs from the germline gene, which may be a read error. The rearrangement links TRBV10-3 to TRBJ2-1; no reliable D call. This CDR3 has 12 residues. Germline assignment: CDR1 ENHRY and CDR2 SYGVKD. CDR3 nucleotides: TGTGCCACCAGGCCTAGGGTGAATGAGCCGCTCTTC. Protein: CATRPRVNEPLF.

This clonotype was observed at least ten times. A much larger clone differs from this one at a single base, so this may be a read error. This rearrangement joins TRBV20-1 to TRBJ2-5; D may be TRBD1 (5 bases). The CDR3 is made up of 13 amino acids. Trimming shortened V by 0 bases and J by 4 bases, and 9 bases separated the two germline ends. Germline CDR1 reads DFQATT; CDR2 reads SNEGSKA (reference sequence). The CDR3, as DNA: TGCAGTGCTAGAGATCCAGGGCGAGAGACCCAGTACTTC. Protein product: CSARDPGRETQYF.

With regard to this clonotype: This likely comes from a read error, as the CDR3 has no conserved phenylalanine or tryptophan at its end. The V gene is TRBV28, the J gene TRBJ2-5; 8 nucleotides match TRBD1. V lost 8 bases to trimming and J lost 2 bases; unmatched junction nucleotides: 4. The V gene's germline CDR1 is MDHEN and CDR2 SYDVKM. The CDR3 covers 13 residues. The CDR3 DNA follows: TGTGCCAGCGGAACAGGGGGTCAAGAGACCCAGTACTCC. Translating gives CASGTGGQETQYS.